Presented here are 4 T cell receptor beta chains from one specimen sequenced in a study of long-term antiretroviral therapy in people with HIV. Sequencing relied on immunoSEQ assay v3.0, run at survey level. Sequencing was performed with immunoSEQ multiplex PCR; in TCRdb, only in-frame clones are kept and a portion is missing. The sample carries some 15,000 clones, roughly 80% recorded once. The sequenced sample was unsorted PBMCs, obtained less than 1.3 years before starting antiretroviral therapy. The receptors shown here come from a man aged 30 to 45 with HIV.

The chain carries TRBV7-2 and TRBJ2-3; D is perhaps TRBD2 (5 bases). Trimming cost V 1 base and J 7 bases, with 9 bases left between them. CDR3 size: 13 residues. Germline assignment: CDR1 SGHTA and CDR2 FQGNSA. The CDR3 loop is CASSLGGVNTQYF. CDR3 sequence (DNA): TGTGCCAGCAGCTTAGGGGGAGTAAATACGCAGTATTTT.

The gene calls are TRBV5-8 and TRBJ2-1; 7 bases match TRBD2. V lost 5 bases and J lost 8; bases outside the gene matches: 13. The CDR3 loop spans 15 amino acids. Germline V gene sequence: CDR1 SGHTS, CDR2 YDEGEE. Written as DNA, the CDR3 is TGTGCCAGCAGATGGGCAGGGAGGGAGATGGATGAGCAGTTCTTC. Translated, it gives CASRWAGREMDEQFF.

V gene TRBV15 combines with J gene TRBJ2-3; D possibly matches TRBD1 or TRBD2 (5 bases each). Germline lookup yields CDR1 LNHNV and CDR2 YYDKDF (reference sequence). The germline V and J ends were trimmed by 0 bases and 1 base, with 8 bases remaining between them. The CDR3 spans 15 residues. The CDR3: CATSRDGTGTDTQYF. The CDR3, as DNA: TGTGCCACCAGCAGAGATGGGACGGGCACAGATACGCAGTATTTT.

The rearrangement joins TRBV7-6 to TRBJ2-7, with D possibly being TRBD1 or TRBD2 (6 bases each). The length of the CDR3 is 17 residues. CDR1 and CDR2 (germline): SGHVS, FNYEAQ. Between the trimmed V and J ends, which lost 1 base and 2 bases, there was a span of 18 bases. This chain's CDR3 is CASSLGSGGAPTYEQYF. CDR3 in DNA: TGTGCCAGCAGCTTAGGGTCCGGGGGCGCACCCACCTACGAGCAGTACTTC.